This entry lists 11 T cell receptor beta chains sequenced from one sample in a study of blood T cell repertoires in COVID-19. Sequencing used immunoSEQ multiplex PCR; TCRdb keeps in-frame clones, though not all of them. The sample contains approximately 200,000 clones, almost 80% of which appear only once. Source material: peripheral blood. These TCRs come from a man between 60 and 75 years old with active or convalescent COVID-19.

Details on this clone: Other DNA sequences within the sample encode an identical CDR3. V is TRBV9 and J is TRBJ2-3; 12 bases are shared with TRBD2. The CDR3 runs to 16 residues. Germline CDR1 is SGDLS and CDR2 is YYNGEE. J lost 0 bases, V lost 4 bases, and 3 bases had no gene match. CDR3 protein: CASSPLAGGSTDTQYF. In DNA form, the CDR3 reads TGTGCCAGCAGCCCCCTAGCGGGAGGGAGCACAGATACGCAGTATTTT.

The V and J genes are TRBV4-1 and TRBJ2-7, with 8 bases fitting TRBD2. Unmatched junction bases numbered 11, after V lost 2 bases and J lost 2 bases. The CDR3 spans 17 residues. Germline CDR1 is MGHRA and CDR2 is YSYEKL. The CDR3 protein is CASSQFAGGRPTYEQYF. DNA of the CDR3: TGCGCCAGCAGCCAATTCGCGGGAGGTAGGCCTACCTACGAGCAGTACTTC.

The chain has TRBV12-3 or TRBV12-4 and TRBJ1-2; D may be TRBD1 (6 bases). The CDR3 has 13 amino acids. V lost 8 bases to trimming and J lost 4 bases, with 14 bases between them. The CDR3 here is CASGQTGVYGYTF. The CDR3 region has the DNA TGTGCCAGCGGACAGACAGGCGTCTATGGCTACACCTTC.

This rearrangement joins TRBV4-2 to TRBJ2-3; 8 bases agree with TRBD2. Germline lookup yields CDR1 LGHNA and CDR2 YNFKEQ. Unmatched junction bases numbered 13, after V lost 0 bases and J lost 2 bases. The CDR3 covers 19 residues. As DNA, the CDR3 is TGTGCCAGCAGCCAAGATCCCCTGGGGGCGGGAGGACTCACAGATACGCAGTATTTT. It encodes CASSQDPLGAGGLTDTQYF.

Notes on this clone: Additional DNA sequences in this sample encode the identical CDR3. The CDR3 spells CASRTGGVQPQHF. CDR3 DNA: TGTGCCAGCCGAACAGGGGGTGTTCAGCCCCAGCATTTT. The chain links TRBV28 to TRBJ1-5; 8 bases fit TRBD1. Germline V gene sequence: CDR1 MDHEN, CDR2 SYDVKM. The CDR3 runs 13 residues. The trim removed 8 bases at V and 6 bases at J, leaving 6 bases unmatched.

The J gene is TRBJ2-1, the V gene TRBV19; possibly TRBD2 for D (5 bases). This CDR3 is built from 13 residues. Germline V gene lookup returns CDR1 LNHDA and CDR2 SQIVND (reference sequence). V was trimmed by 3 bases and J by 5 bases, leaving 8 bases between them. CDR3 DNA sequence: TGTGCCAGTAGTATTCCGCGGGACAATGAGCAGTTCTTC. Amino acids: CASSIPRDNEQFF.

The gene calls are TRBV7-9 and TRBJ2-3, with 8 bases aligning to TRBD2. This CDR3 contains 16 residues. Germline V gene lookup returns CDR1 SEHNR and CDR2 FQNEAQ (reference sequence). Trimming removed 5 bases from V and 2 bases from J; junction bases left unmatched: 9. In DNA form, the CDR3 reads TGTGCCAGCAGCCCCAATAACGGGAGGGACACAGATACGCAGTATTTT. Its translation is CASSPNNGRDTDTQYF.

The gene calls are TRBV19 and TRBJ2-5; no firm D call. This CDR3 contains 14 residues. Germline V CDR1 and CDR2: LNHDA, SQIVND (reference sequence). The germline V and J ends were trimmed by 6 bases and 1 base, with 12 bases remaining between them. CDR3 in DNA: TGTGCCAGTAGAAGCAGAGGAACCCAAGAGACCCAGTACTTC. Translating it yields CASRSRGTQETQYF. Full variable domain (outside the CDR3, taken from reference TRBV19 and TRBJ2-5): DGGITQSPKYLFRKEGQNVTLSCEQNLNHDAMYWYRQDPGQGLRLIYYSQIVNDFQKGDIAEGYSVSREKKESFPLTVTSAQKNPTAFYLCASRSRGTQETQYFGPGTRLLVL.

The chain has TRBV6-2 or TRBV6-3 and TRBJ1-1, with no clear D. The germline V gene has CDR1 MNHEY and CDR2 SVGEGT. The CDR3 length is 15 residues. V shed 5 bases and J shed 0 bases, with 13 bases lying between them. In DNA form, the CDR3 reads TGTGCCAGCAGTAAAATGTACAGAGTGAACACTGAAGCTTTCTTT. It encodes CASSKMYRVNTEAFF.

The chain carries TRBV6-6 and TRBJ2-2; no definite D call. Trimming stripped 6 bases from V and 2 bases from J, with 10 bases between. The CDR3 covers 14 residues. Germline V gene lookup returns CDR1 MNHNY and CDR2 SVGAGI (reference sequence). The CDR3 DNA reads as TGTGCCAGCAGGCCGGGTCCTAACACCGGGGAGCTGTTTTTT. Its protein product is CASRPGPNTGELFF.

This sequence joins TRBV4-1 and TRBJ2-1, with D hard to call. Trimming cost V 0 bases and J 0 bases, with 15 bases left between them. The CDR3 is made up of 18 amino acids. Germline V lookup: CDR1 MGHRA, CDR2 YSYEKL. This CDR3 reads CASSQDPPFASSYNEQFF. The CDR3 bases are TGCGCCAGCAGCCAAGACCCTCCGTTCGCGAGCTCCTACAATGAGCAGTTCTTC.